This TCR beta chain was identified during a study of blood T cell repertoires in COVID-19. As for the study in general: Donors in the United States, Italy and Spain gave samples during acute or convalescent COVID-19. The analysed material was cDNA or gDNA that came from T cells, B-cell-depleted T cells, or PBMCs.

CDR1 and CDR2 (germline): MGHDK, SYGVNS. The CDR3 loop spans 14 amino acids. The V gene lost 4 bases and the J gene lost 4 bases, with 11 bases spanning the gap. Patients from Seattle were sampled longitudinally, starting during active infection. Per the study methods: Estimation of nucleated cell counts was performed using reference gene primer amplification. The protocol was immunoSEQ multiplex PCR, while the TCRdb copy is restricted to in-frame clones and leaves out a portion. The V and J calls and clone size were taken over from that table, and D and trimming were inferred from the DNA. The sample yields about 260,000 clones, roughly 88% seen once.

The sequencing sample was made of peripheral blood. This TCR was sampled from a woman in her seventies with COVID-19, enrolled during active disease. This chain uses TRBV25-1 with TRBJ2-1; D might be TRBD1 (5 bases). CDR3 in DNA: TGTGCCAGCAGTGTAGAAGGGGTATACAATGAGCAGTTCTTC. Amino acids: CASSVEGVYNEQFF.